These T cell receptor beta chains were read from a single sample in a study of cytomegalovirus exposure and HLA in healthy donors. Generated by immunoSEQ multiplex PCR, the TCRdb table keeps only in-frame clones and is missing some. The sample has approximately 120,000 clones; more than 75% are singletons. Source material: PBMCs. The source of these receptors is a man between 25 and 39 years old in good health and CMV-seropositive. Each CDR3 is given with its conserved first and last residue. The D gene is left open where the match is weak. Rows give clone size only sometimes, using once, few, many, or a class for an expanded clone.

D	V	J	size	CDR3	DNA
.	TRBV5-8	TRBJ2-3	.	CASSPGTGGMTDTQYF	TGTGCCAGCAGCCCCGGGACGGGCGGGATGACAGATACGCAGTATTTT
TRBD2	TRBV6-5	TRBJ2-7	.	CASRPGVAGAYEQYF	TGTGCCAGCAGGCCTGGAGTAGCGGGAGCCTACGAGCAGTACTTC
.	TRBV27	TRBJ1-2	.	CASSSISEGGYYGYTF	TGTGCCAGCAGTTCCATCTCCGAGGGCGGCTACTATGGCTACACCTTC
TRBD2	TRBV9	TRBJ2-1	.	CASSPTSGISYNEQFF	TGTGCCAGCAGCCCTACTAGCGGGATCTCCTACAATGAGCAGTTCTTC
TRBD2	TRBV7-2	TRBJ2-3	.	CASSVGASGAATQYF	TGTGCCAGCAGCGTGGGAGCTAGCGGGGCCGCCACGCAGTATTTT
.	TRBV15	TRBJ1-2	few	CATTNGQTYGYTF	TGTGCCACTACAAATGGACAGACCTATGGCTACACCTTC
.	TRBV7-6	TRBJ1-2	.	CASSLVPYGDNYGYTF	TGTGCCAGCAGCTTAGTCCCCTATGGAGATAACTATGGCTACACCTTC
.	TRBV7-9	TRBJ2-3	once	CASSIVTDTQYF	TGTGCCAGCAGTATAGTCACAGATACGCAGTATTTT
.	TRBV28	TRBJ2-2	once	CASTLTGVAPGELFF	TGTGCCAGCACCCTGACTGGCGTGGCTCCCGGGGAGCTGTTTTTT
TRBD1	TRBV5-1	TRBJ1-4	.	CASSLAGTGYEKLFF	TGCGCCAGCAGCTTAGCCGGGACAGGGTATGAAAAACTGTTTTTT
.	TRBV9	TRBJ2-1	.	CASSVEGLAGNEQFF	TGTGCCAGCAGCGTAGAGGGACTGGCGGGGAATGAGCAGTTCTTC
.	TRBV28	TRBJ1-1	.	CASSYQGGMNTEAFF	TGTGCCAGCAGTTATCAGGGCGGGATGAACACTGAAGCTTTCTTT
.	TRBV7-2	TRBJ1-1	.	CASSPSNTVDTEAFF	TGTGCCAGCAGCCCTAGCAATACAGTCGACACTGAAGCTTTCTTT
TRBD2	TRBV6-4	TRBJ2-1	.	CASSDEGGPFHEQFF	TGTGCCAGCAGTGATGAGGGAGGGCCATTCCATGAGCAGTTCTTC
.	TRBV9	TRBJ2-2	once	CASSVAAQGGSGELFF	TGTGCCAGCAGCGTAGCTGCACAGGGGGGGTCCGGGGAGCTGTTTTTT
.	TRBV7-9	TRBJ2-7	few	CASSLSGASYEQYF	TGTGCCAGCAGCTTATCTGGGGCCTCCTACGAGCAGTACTTC
TRBD1	TRBV5-5	TRBJ1-5	once	CASSWTGFGQPQHF	TGTGCCAGCAGCTGGACAGGGTTTGGCCAGCCCCAGCATTTT
.	TRBV29-1	TRBJ2-7	.	CSVARRTDEQYF	TGCAGCGTTGCTCGGAGAACGGACGAGCAGTACTTC
TRBD1	TRBV5-1	TRBJ2-7	few	CASSWGQTYEQYF	TGCGCCAGCAGCTGGGGACAGACCTACGAGCAGTACTTC
TRBD1	TRBV5-1	TRBJ2-7	few	CASSSGTAHSYEQYF	TGCGCCAGTTCATCCGGGACAGCCCACTCCTACGAGCAGTACTTC
TRBD2	TRBV9	TRBJ2-1	.	CASSVGGRGGEQFF	TGTGCCAGCAGCGTAGGCGGGAGGGGGGGTGAGCAGTTCTTC
TRBD2	TRBV28	TRBJ2-7	.	CASSHIAGGVGEQYF	TGTGCCAGCAGCCATATAGCGGGAGGAGTCGGCGAGCAGTACTTC
.	TRBV19	TRBJ1-1	few	CASRGAGLRDGNTEAFF	TGTGCCAGTAGGGGGGCGGGTCTCCGGGACGGAAACACTGAAGCTTTCTTT
.	TRBV5-5	TRBJ1-2	.	CASSLGGRNYGYTF	TGTGCCAGCAGCTTGGGGGGGCGCAACTATGGCTACACCTTC
TRBD2	TRBV19	TRBJ2-7	once	CASSTGTSGSYEQYF	TGTGCCAGTAGTACCGGGACTAGCGGCTCCTACGAGCAGTACTTC
.	TRBV29-1	TRBJ1-2	.	CSVGGRAGDNYGYTF	TGCAGCGTTGGGGGGCGGGCAGGGGACAACTATGGCTACACCTTC
.	TRBV11-2	TRBJ1-3	many	CASSLDGTRDTIYF	TGTGCCAGCAGCTTAGATGGCACACGGGACACCATATATTTT
TRBD2	TRBV13	TRBJ2-5	.	CASSFGTSGEGPQETQYF	TGTGCCAGCAGCTTCGGGACTAGCGGGGAGGGGCCCCAAGAGACCCAGTACTTC
TRBD1	TRBV30	TRBJ1-2	.	CAWSVPGQGHGYTF	TGTGCCTGGAGTGTACCGGGACAGGGGCATGGCTACACCTTC
.	TRBV9	TRBJ1-1	.	CASSVAVNTEAFF	TGTGCCAGCAGCGTAGCAGTGAACACTGAAGCTTTCTTT
.	TRBV28	TRBJ2-1	.	CASSPWRGAGSYNEQFF	TGTGCCAGCAGCCCTTGGAGGGGCGCTGGCTCCTACAATGAGCAGTTCTTC
.	TRBV4-3	TRBJ2-1	.	CASSQDRGGSEQFF	TGCGCCAGCAGCCAAGATAGAGGAGGGAGCGAGCAGTTCTTC
TRBD1	TRBV19	TRBJ1-1	few	CASRPGTGGVRNTEAFF	TGTGCCAGTAGACCTGGGACAGGGGGCGTCCGGAACACTGAAGCTTTCTTT
.	TRBV9	TRBJ2-1	.	CASSVGGMDEQFF	TGTGCCAGCAGCGTAGGGGGCATGGATGAGCAGTTCTTC
.	TRBV27	TRBJ1-2	.	CASSQHGGNYGYTF	TGTGCCAGCAGCCAACATGGGGGGAACTATGGCTACACCTTC
TRBD1	TRBV10-3	TRBJ2-7	.	CAISRDSSSYEQYF	TGTGCCATCAGCCGGGACAGCAGCTCCTACGAGCAGTACTTC
.	TRBV2	TRBJ2-2	.	CASRSLATTGELFF	TGTGCCAGCAGGTCACTAGCCACCACCGGGGAGCTGTTTTTT
TRBD2	TRBV6-5	TRBJ2-1	.	CASSYVAGDSYNEQFF	TGTGCCAGCAGTTACGTCGCGGGAGACTCCTACAATGAGCAGTTCTTC
.	TRBV5-4	TRBJ2-1	.	CASRLDSYNEQFF	TGTGCCAGCAGATTAGACAGTTACAATGAGCAGTTCTTC
.	TRBV21-1	TRBJ2-2	.	CASSKGSSTGELFF	TGTGCCAGCAGCAAGGGCTCCTCCACCGGGGAGCTGTTTTTT